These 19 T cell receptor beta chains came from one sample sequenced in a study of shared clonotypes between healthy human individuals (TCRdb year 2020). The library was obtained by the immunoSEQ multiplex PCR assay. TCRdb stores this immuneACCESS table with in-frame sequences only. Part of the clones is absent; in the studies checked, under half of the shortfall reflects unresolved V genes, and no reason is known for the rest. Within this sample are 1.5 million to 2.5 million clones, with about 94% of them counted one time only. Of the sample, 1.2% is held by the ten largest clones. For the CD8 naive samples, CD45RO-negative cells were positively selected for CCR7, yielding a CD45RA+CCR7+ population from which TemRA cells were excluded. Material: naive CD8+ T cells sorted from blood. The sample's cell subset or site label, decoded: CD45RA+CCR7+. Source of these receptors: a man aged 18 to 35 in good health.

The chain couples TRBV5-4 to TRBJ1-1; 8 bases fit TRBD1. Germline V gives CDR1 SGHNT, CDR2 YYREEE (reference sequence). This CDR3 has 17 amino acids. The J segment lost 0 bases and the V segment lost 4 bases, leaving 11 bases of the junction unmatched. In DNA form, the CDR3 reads TGTGCCAGCAGCCCCCAGCAGGGGGCTTTAATGAACACTGAAGCTTTCTTT. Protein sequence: CASSPQQGALMNTEAFF.

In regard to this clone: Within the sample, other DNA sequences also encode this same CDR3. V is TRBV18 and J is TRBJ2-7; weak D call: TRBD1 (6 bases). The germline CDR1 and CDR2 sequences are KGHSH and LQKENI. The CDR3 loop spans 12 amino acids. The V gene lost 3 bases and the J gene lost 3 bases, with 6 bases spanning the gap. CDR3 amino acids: CASSPTGYEQYF. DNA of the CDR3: TGTGCCAGCTCACCGACAGGCTACGAGCAGTACTTC.

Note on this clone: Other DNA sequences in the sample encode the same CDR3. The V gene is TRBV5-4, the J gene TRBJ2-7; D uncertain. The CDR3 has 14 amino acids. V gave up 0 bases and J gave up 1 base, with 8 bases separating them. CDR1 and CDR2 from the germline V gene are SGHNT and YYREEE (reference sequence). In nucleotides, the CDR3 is TGTGCCAGCAGCTTGGCCCCGGGTTCCTACGAGCAGTACTTC. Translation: CASSLAPGSYEQYF.

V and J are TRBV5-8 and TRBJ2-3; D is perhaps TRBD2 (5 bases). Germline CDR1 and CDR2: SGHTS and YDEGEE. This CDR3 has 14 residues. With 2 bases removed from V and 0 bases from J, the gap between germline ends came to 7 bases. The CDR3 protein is CASSFGGSTDTQYF. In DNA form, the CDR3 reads TGTGCCAGCAGCTTTGGCGGGAGCACAGATACGCAGTATTTT.

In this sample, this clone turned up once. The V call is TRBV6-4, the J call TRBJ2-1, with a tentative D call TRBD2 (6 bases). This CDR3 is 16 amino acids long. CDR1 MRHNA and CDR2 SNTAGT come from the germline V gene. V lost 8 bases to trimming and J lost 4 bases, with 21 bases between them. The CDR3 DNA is TGTGCCAGCGCACCCCGTGGGGCGGGGCGTTACAATGAGCAGTTCTTC. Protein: CASAPRGAGRYNEQFF.

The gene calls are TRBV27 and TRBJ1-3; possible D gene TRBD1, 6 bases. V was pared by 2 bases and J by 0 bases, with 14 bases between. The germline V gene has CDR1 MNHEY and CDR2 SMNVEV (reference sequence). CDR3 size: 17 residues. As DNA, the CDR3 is TGTGCCAGCAGTTTACGCGGGGGCCCTAACTCTGGAAACACCATATATTTT. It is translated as CASSLRGGPNSGNTIYF.

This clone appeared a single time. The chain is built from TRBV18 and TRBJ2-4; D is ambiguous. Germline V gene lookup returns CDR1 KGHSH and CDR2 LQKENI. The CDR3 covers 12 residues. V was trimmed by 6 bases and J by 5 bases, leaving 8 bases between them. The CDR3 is CASSPPENIQYF. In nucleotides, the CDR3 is TGTGCCAGCTCCCCCCCCGAAAACATTCAGTACTTC.

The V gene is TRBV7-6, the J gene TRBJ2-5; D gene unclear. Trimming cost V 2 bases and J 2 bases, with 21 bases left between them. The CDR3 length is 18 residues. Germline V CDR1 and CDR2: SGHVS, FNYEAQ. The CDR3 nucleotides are TGTGCCAGCAGCTTACATGGAAGGGTACCCCCCACTCAAGAGACCCAGTACTTC. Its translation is CASSLHGRVPPTQETQYF.

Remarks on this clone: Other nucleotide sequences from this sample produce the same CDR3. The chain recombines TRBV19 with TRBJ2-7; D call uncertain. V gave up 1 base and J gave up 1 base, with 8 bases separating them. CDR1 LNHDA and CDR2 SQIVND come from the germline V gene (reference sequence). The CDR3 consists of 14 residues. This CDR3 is CASSIVGSSYEQYF. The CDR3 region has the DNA TGTGCCAGTAGTATAGTTGGCTCTTCCTACGAGCAGTACTTC.

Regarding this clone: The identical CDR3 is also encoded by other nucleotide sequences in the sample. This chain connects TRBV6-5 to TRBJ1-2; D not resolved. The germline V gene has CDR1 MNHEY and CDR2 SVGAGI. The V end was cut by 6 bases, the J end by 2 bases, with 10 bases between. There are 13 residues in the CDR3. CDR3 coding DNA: TGTGCCAGCAGCCTGGACGGCAACTATGGCTACACCTTC. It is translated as CASSLDGNYGYTF.

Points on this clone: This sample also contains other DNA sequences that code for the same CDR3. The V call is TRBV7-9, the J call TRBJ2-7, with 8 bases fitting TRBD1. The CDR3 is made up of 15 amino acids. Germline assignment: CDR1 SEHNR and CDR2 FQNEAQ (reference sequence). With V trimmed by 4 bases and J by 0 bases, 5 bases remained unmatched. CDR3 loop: CASSSGQGTSYEQYF. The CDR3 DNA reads TGTGCCAGCAGCTCCGGACAGGGAACCTCCTACGAGCAGTACTTC.

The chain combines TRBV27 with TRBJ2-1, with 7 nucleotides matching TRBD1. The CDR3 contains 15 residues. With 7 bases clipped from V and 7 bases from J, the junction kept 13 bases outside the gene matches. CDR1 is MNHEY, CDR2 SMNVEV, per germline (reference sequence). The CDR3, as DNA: TGTGCCAGCACCATTTCCGGGGACAGCTTAAATGAGCAGTTCTTC. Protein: CASTISGDSLNEQFF.

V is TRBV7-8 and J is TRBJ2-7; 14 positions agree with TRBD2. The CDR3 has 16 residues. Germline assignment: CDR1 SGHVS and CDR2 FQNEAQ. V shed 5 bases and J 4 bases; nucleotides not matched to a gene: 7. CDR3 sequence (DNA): TGTGCCAGCAGCCTACCGACTAGCGGGAGGGGGTACGAGCAGTACTTC. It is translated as CASSLPTSGRGYEQYF.

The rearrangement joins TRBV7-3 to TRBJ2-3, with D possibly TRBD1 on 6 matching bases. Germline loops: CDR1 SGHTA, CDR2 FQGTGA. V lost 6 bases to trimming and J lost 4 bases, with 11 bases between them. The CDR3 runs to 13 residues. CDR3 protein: CASSTGIADTQYF. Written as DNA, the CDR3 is TGTGCCAGCAGTACAGGGATAGCAGATACGCAGTATTTT.

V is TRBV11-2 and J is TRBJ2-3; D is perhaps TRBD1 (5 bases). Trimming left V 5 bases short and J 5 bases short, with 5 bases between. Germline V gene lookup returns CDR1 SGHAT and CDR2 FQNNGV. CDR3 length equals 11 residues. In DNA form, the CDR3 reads TGTGCCAGCAGCCAGGGAGATACGCAGTATTTT. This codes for CASSQGDTQYF.

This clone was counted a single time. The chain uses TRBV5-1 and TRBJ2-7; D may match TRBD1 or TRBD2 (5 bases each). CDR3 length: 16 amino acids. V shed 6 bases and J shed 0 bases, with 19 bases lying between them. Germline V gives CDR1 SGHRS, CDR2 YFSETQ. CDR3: CASTLEAGIVSYEQYF. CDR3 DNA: TGCGCCAGCACATTGGAGGCAGGGATTGTCTCCTACGAGCAGTACTTC.

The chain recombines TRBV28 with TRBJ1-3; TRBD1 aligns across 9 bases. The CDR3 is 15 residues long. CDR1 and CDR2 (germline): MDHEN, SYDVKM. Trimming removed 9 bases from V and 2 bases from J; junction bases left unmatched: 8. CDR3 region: CASTWDRDPGNTIYF. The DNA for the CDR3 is TGTGCCAGTACCTGGGACAGGGACCCTGGAAACACCATATATTTT.

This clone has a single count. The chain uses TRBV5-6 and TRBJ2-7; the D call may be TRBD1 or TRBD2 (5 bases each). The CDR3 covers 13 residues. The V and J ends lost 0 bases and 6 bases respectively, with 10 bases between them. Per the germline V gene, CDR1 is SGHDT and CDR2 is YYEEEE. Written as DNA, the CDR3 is TGTGCCAGCAGCTTGGCAGGGACCCTCGAGCAGTACTTC. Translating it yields CASSLAGTLEQYF.

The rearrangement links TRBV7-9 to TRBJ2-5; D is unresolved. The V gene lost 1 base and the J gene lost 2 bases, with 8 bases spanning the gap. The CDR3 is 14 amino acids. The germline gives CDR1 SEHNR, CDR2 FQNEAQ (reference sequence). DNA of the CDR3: TGTGCCAGCAGCTTAGTGGGGTTTCAAGAGACCCAGTACTTC. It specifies CASSLVGFQETQYF.